This T cell receptor (beta chain) originates from a study of cytomegalovirus exposure and HLA in healthy donors. Broader study findings: Later analysis identified a missense DCLRE1C variant that was linked to TCR beta V- and J-gene trimming.

Germline-derived CDR1 and CDR2 are LGHNA and YNFKEQ. Trimming pared 1 base from V and 1 base from J, leaving 16 bases between. The CDR3 is 17 residues long. Nominal health characterized the donors when sampled, though unrecorded immune exposures were likely. With regard to this clone: Its target is unknown.

The PCR contained 60 Vbeta and 13 Jbeta primers. Generated by immunoSEQ multiplex PCR, the TCRdb table keeps only in-frame clones and is missing some. The repertoire includes 130,000 to 150,000 clones, roughly 9.4% of them detected once, and around 1.9% sits in the top ten. The V call is TRBV4-2, the J call TRBJ1-1; the D is unclear. This TCR was recovered from a male donor in good health and CMV-seronegative. Sequencing used PBMCs. CDR3 sequence: CASSQGRDPVGNTEAFF. For the CDR3, the DNA is TGTGCCAGCAGCCAAGGGCGGGATCCTGTGGGGAACACTGAAGCTTTCTTT.